Following are 15 T cell receptor beta chains from one sample sequenced in a study of blood T cell repertoires in COVID-19. TCRdb's table, derived via immunoSEQ multiplex PCR, lists solely in-frame clones and lacks some. The profile shows around 130,000 clones, under 85% of them singletons. Material: peripheral blood. All receptors derive from a woman aged 60-75 years with acute or convalescent COVID-19.

This chain links TRBV2 with TRBJ1-2; TRBD1 might be the D (5 bases). The CDR3 spans 14 residues. V gave up 0 bases and J gave up 8 bases, with 13 bases separating them. Germline V gene sequence: CDR1 SNHLY, CDR2 FYNNEI. The CDR3 DNA sequence: TGTGCCAGCAGTGAAGCTTTGGCAGGGATCGGCTACACCTTC. It codes for CASSEALAGIGYTF.

V is TRBV2 and J is TRBJ1-2; D gene ambiguous. In germline, CDR1 is SNHLY, CDR2 FYNNEI. Trimming removed 2 bases from V and 2 bases from J, with 6 bases in between. The CDR3 extends over 13 amino acids. CDR3: CASSESGNYGYTF. The CDR3 DNA follows: TGTGCCAGCAGTGAATCGGGAAACTATGGCTACACCTTC.

The chain employs TRBV18 and TRBJ1-2; no definite D call. Germline V gene sequence: CDR1 KGHSH, CDR2 LQKENI. Trimming cost V 5 bases and J 8 bases, with 12 bases left between them. This CDR3 region has 12 residues. CDR3 nucleotide sequence: TGTGCCAGCTCATCGTTTAACAAGGGCTACACCTTC. It specifies CASSSFNKGYTF. Using reference TRBV18 and TRBJ1-2 for the parts outside the CDR3, the full variable domain is NAGVMQNPRHLVRRRGQEARLRCSPMKGHSHVYWYRQLPEEGLKFMVYLQKENIIDESGMPKERFSAEFPKEGPSILRIQQVVRGDSAAYFCASSSFNKGYTFGSGTRLTVV.

The chain has TRBV18 and TRBJ1-2; 8 bases are shared with TRBD1. This CDR3 comprises 16 residues. The V gene end was trimmed by 3 bases and the J gene end by 4 bases; junction bases not matched to a gene: 10. Germline CDR1 reads KGHSH; CDR2 reads LQKENI. The CDR3 loop is CASSPGQGVTLYGYTF. In DNA, the CDR3 is TGTGCCAGCTCACCTGGACAGGGAGTAACGCTCTATGGCTACACCTTC.

The chain links TRBV10-1 to TRBJ1-1; D gene unclear. The CDR3 runs 14 residues. The V end lost 5 bases, the J end lost 1 base, and 11 bases lay between the germline ends. Per germline, CDR1 WNHNN and CDR2 SYGVQD (reference sequence). CDR3 in DNA: TGCGCCAGCAGTTCGTCCAGAACGAACACTGAAGCTTTCTTT. Translation: CASSSSRTNTEAFF.

This chain connects TRBV10-3 to TRBJ1-2; D possibly corresponds to TRBD1 (6 bases). Germline-derived CDR1 and CDR2 are ENHRY and SYGVKD. Trimming removed 3 bases from V and 0 bases from J, with 11 bases in between. The CDR3 is made up of 15 amino acids. The DNA of the CDR3 is TGTGCCATCAGTGACAGGGGAGGGCCTAACTATGGCTACACCTTC. It translates to CAISDRGGPNYGYTF.

The chain uses TRBV9 and TRBJ1-1; possible D gene TRBD1, 5 bases. Germline assignment: CDR1 SGDLS and CDR2 YYNGEE. CDR3 length equals 14 residues. The ends were cut back, 0 bases at V and 5 bases at J, with 11 bases in the middle. The CDR3 DNA sequence: TGTGCCAGCAGCGTAGAGGCCGGGGGAACTGAAGCTTTCTTT. The encoded protein is CASSVEAGGTEAFF. The variable domain in full, with the rest retrieved from reference TRBV9 and TRBJ1-1, is DSGVTQTPKHLITATGQRVTLRCSPRSGDLSVYWYQQSLDQGLQFLIQYYNGEERAKGNILERFSAQQFPDLHSELNLSSLELGDSALYFCASSVEAGGTEAFFGQGTRLTVV.

The chain links TRBV7-8 to TRBJ2-2; tentatively, D is TRBD2 (6 bases). The CDR3 runs to 14 residues. Trimming removed 3 bases at V and 4 bases at J, with 9 bases between. Germline V gene data show CDR1 as SGHVS and CDR2 as FQNEAQ. This CDR3 reads CASSFRDFTGELFF. CDR3 nucleotides: TGTGCCAGCAGCTTCCGGGACTTCACCGGGGAGCTGTTTTTT.

The rearrangement uses TRBV19 and TRBJ1-2, with TRBD1 matching 7 bases. The junction had 11 bases not matched to a gene; V was cut back by 7 bases and J by 6 bases. Germline loops: CDR1 LNHDA, CDR2 SQIVND (reference sequence). The CDR3 is made up of 14 amino acids. The CDR3 protein is CASTPWDSTDGYTF. The CDR3 DNA follows: TGTGCCAGTACTCCGTGGGACAGTACGGATGGCTACACCTTC. Based on the CDR3 plus reference TRBV19 and TRBJ1-2, the full variable domain is DGGITQSPKYLFRKEGQNVTLSCEQNLNHDAMYWYRQDPGQGLRLIYYSQIVNDFQKGDIAEGYSVSREKKESFPLTVTSAQKNPTAFYLCASTPWDSTDGYTFGSGTRLTVV.

The chain has TRBV27 and TRBJ2-3; 12 bases align to TRBD1. This CDR3 spans 16 amino acids. Germline assignment: CDR1 MNHEY and CDR2 SMNVEV (reference sequence). J gave up 8 bases and V 7 bases, and 13 bases lay outside the gene matches. In DNA, the CDR3 is TGTGCCAGCACAATTGTAGGGACAGGGGGCTGGGGTACGCAGTATTTT. Protein product: CASTIVGTGGWGTQYF.

The chain carries TRBV6-5 and TRBJ2-1, with D uncertain. This CDR3 comprises 13 residues. Germline CDR1 is MNHEY and CDR2 is SVGAGI. The V end was cut by 2 bases, the J end by 5 bases, with 7 bases between. CDR3 in DNA: TGTGCCAGCAGTTACGGCTCGCACAATGAGCAGTTCTTC. This gives the protein CASSYGSHNEQFF.

This clone occurred a few times. The rearrangement uses TRBV27 and TRBJ1-4; tentatively, D is TRBD1 (6 bases). Germline CDR1 and CDR2: MNHEY and SMNVEV (reference sequence). Trimming left V 3 bases short and J 3 bases short, with 11 bases between. The CDR3 is made up of 15 amino acids. CDR3 sequence reads: CASSLWGHSNEKLFF. The CDR3 DNA follows: TGTGCCAGCAGTTTGTGGGGGCACTCTAATGAAAAACTGTTTTTT.

The gene calls are TRBV29-1 and TRBJ1-1, with a weak D call TRBD1 (6 bases). Trimming stripped 6 bases from V and 5 bases from J, with 19 bases between. Germline CDR1 and CDR2: SQVTM and ANQGSEA. The CDR3 runs to 14 residues. This chain's CDR3 is CSVWTAGVLTEAFF. The DNA for the CDR3 is TGCAGCGTCTGGACAGCCGGGGTCCTAACTGAAGCTTTCTTT.

This chain joins TRBV28 and TRBJ2-7, with 11 positions matching TRBD1. Germline CDR1 MDHEN, CDR2 SYDVKM. V shed 2 bases and J 1 base; nucleotides not matched to a gene: 4. This CDR3 region has 16 residues. CDR3 in amino acids: CASSLMGTGGSYEQYF. For the CDR3, the DNA is TGTGCCAGCAGTTTAATGGGGACAGGGGGTTCCTACGAGCAGTACTTC.

On this clone itself: Other nucleotide sequences in the sample specify the same CDR3. J is TRBJ2-1 and V is TRBV5-1; 12 bases align to TRBD2. The CDR3 length is 18 residues. V lost 5 bases and J lost 10; bases outside the gene matches: 19. CDR1 is SGHRS and CDR2 is YFSETQ in the germline V gene. The CDR3 bases are TGCGCCAGCAGACTTCCCCGACTAGCGGGGGAAAAAGCGATGGAGCAGTTCTTC. Amino acids: CASRLPRLAGEKAMEQFF. Full variable domain (outside the CDR3, taken from reference TRBV5-1 and TRBJ2-1): KAGVTQTPRYLIKTRGQQVTLSCSPISGHRSVSWYQQTPGQGLQFLFEYFSETQRNKGNFPGRFSGRQFSNSRSEMNVSTLELGDSALYLCASRLPRLAGEKAMEQFFGPGTRLTVL.